This TCR beta chain is from a study of T-cell memory formation after mild COVID-19. Overall study context: In these data, TCR clusters were largely donor specific.

This clonotype was recorded many times. A 5'RACE reaction primed in the constant segment made cDNA libraries of TCR alpha and TCR beta, and these carried sample barcodes and UMIs. Via MiXCR, TCRdb re-called the 5' RACE reads, giving one row per CDR3 protein. The table lists 40,000 or so distinct CDR3 sequences, less than 8% of them singletons. The V and J ends lost 5 bases and 4 bases respectively, with 15 bases between them. The CDR3 extends over 15 amino acids. Material for sequencing was PBMCs or a T cell subset sorted from them (not recorded which). The chain combines TRBV12-3 or TRBV12-4 with TRBJ1-3; possibly TRBD1 for D (5 bases). This clonotype originated in an adult who had mild COVID-19 (a few samples of this study predate the infection). Cell type and time point are not known. CDR3 region: CASSATGTQGNTIYF. CDR3 DNA: TGTGCCAGCAGTGCCACCGGGACGCAGGGAAACACCATATATTTT.